The sequence of this T cell receptor (beta chain) was determined in a study of identical twins. A universal primer site was added by template switching, and unique molecular identifiers were carried by the cDNA. TCRdb called the 5' RACE reads again in MiXCR, with one record for every CDR3 protein. The data contain 300,000 to 400,000 distinct CDR3 sequences, roughly 9% of them singletons. This clonotype was found many times. The target antigen is unknown. Study-level results: The models gave estimates that fell short of the out-of-frame TCR alpha sharing seen in monozygotic twins. Not following the same donors, the study drew its conclusions from cross-sectional statistical analysis.

This sequence originates from a woman between 45 and 65 years old in good health. Sequencing was carried out using naive T cells sorted from blood.

For the CDR3, the DNA is TGCGCCAGCAGCCGGACGACTAGCGGGAGGTGGGATACGCAGTATTTT. It is translated as CASSRTTSGRWDTQYF. V is TRBV5-1 and J is TRBJ2-3, with 13 bases that match TRBD2. The CDR3 covers 16 residues. V lost 4 bases to trimming and J lost 6 bases; unmatched junction nucleotides: 8. Germline assignment: CDR1 SGHRS and CDR2 YFSETQ.